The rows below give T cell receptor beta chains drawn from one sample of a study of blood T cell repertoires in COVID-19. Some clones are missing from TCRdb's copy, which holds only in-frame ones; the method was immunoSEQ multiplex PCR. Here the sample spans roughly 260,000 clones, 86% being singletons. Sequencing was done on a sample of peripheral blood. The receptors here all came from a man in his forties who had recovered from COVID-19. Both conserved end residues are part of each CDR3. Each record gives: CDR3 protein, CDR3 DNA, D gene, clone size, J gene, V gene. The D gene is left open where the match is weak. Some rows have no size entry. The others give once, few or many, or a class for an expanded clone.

CASSQQGDTQYF TGTGCCAGCAGCCAACAGGGGGATACGCAGTATTTT TRBD1 NA TRBJ2-3 TRBV7-3
CASTEDRVSHEQYF TGTGCCAGCACAGAGGACAGGGTCTCACACGAGCAGTACTTC TRBD1 NA TRBJ2-7 TRBV6-5
CASSLEHPDRTNTEAFF TGTGCCAGCAGCTTAGAACACCCGGACAGAACGAACACTGAAGCTTTCTTT NA NA TRBJ1-1 TRBV7-9
CASSILAEPVHTQYF TGTGCCAGTAGTATTCTGGCGGAGCCAGTACATACGCAGTATTTT NA NA TRBJ2-3 TRBV19
CASSVQSLSGFNEQFF TGTGCCAGCAGCGTACAATCGCTATCCGGGTTCAATGAGCAGTTCTTC NA NA TRBJ2-1 TRBV9
CASSVGQYAYEQYF TGTGCCAGCAGCGTCGGACAATATGCCTACGAGCAGTACTTC NA NA TRBJ2-7 TRBV7-2
CASRTGGVKGEAFF TGCGCCAGCAGAACAGGGGGCGTTAAGGGTGAAGCTTTCTTT TRBD1 NA TRBJ1-1 TRBV5-1
CASRLAGVNEQFF TGTGCCAGCCGACTAGCGGGAGTAAATGAGCAGTTCTTC TRBD2 NA TRBJ2-1 TRBV6-6
CASSVGGGVSTDTQYF TGTGCCAGCAGCGTAGGGGGAGGCGTCAGCACAGATACGCAGTATTTT NA NA TRBJ2-3 TRBV9
CASSIVWAGGRLEQYF TGTGCCAGTAGTATAGTGTGGGCGGGAGGCCGGTTGGAGCAGTACTTC TRBD2 NA TRBJ2-7 TRBV19
CASSQGAAAGANVLTF TGCGCCAGCAGCCAAGGGGCTGCTGCTGGGGCCAACGTCCTGACTTTC NA few TRBJ2-6 TRBV4-3
CASSYLWANEQFF TGTGCCAGCAGTTACTTGTGGGCAAATGAGCAGTTCTTC NA NA TRBJ2-1 TRBV6-2/TRBV6-3
CASSGSPRHEQYF TGTGCCAGCAGTGGGAGCCCGCGGCACGAGCAGTACTTC NA NA TRBJ2-7 TRBV6-2/TRBV6-3
CASSVTGGTNYGYTF TGTGCCAGCAGCGTTACAGGGGGTACTAACTATGGCTACACCTTC TRBD1 NA TRBJ1-2 TRBV9
CASSPTGKTDTQYF TGCGCCAGCAGCCCCACCGGGAAAACAGATACGCAGTATTTT NA NA TRBJ2-3 TRBV5-1
CASSLRLRFAGGERSYTF TGTGCCAGCAGCTTAAGACTGCGGTTTGCGGGAGGGGAGAGAAGCTACACCTTC NA NA TRBJ1-2 TRBV5-6
CASSSSGRGGDTQYF TGTGCCAGCAGCTCAAGCGGTAGGGGAGGAGATACGCAGTATTTT NA NA TRBJ2-3 TRBV7-2
CASSLDLFVYEQYF TGCGCCAGCAGCTTGGATCTATTTGTCTACGAGCAGTACTTC NA NA TRBJ2-7 TRBV5-1
CASSAHRGFPASSTDTQYF TGTGCCAGCAGCGCCCACCGGGGGTTCCCCGCCTCTAGCACAGATACGCAGTATTTT NA once TRBJ2-3 TRBV4-2
CASSGDLVREQFF TGTGCCAGCAGTGGTGACCTGGTCAGGGAGCAGTTCTTC NA NA TRBJ2-1 TRBV2
CSASNPRETQYF TGCAGTGCTAGTAACCCCAGAGAGACCCAGTACTTC NA few TRBJ2-5 TRBV20-1
CASSSRIQAYNEQFF TGCGCCAGCAGCTCAAGGATACAGGCCTACAATGAGCAGTTCTTC NA NA TRBJ2-1 TRBV5-1
CASSLVARGRGGEKLFF TGTGCCAGCAGCTTAGTTGCCCGGGGCCGGGGAGGTGAAAAACTGTTTTTT NA NA TRBJ1-4 TRBV7-2
CSVGPGINTEAFF TGCAGCGTGGGGCCAGGGATAAACACTGAAGCTTTCTTT NA NA TRBJ1-1 TRBV29-1
CASSLAWDRANTEAFF TGTGCCAGCAGCTTAGCCTGGGACAGGGCGAACACTGAAGCTTTCTTT TRBD1 few TRBJ1-1 TRBV7-2
CASSSLAGGPYEQYF TGCGCCAGCAGCTCCCTAGCGGGAGGGCCCTACGAGCAGTACTTC TRBD2 NA TRBJ2-7 TRBV5-1
CASSPSSAYNEQFF TGTGCCAGTAGTCCGTCTAGCGCTTACAATGAGCAGTTCTTC NA NA TRBJ2-1 TRBV19
CAWSVLAGAIQYF TGTGCCTGGAGTGTTCTGGCGGGAGCCATTCAGTACTTC TRBD2 NA TRBJ2-4 TRBV30
CASSQEDLNSGNTIYF TGCGCCAGCAGCCAAGAGGACTTAAACTCTGGAAACACCATATATTTT NA NA TRBJ1-3 TRBV4-3
CAGRQGPYEQYF TGTGCCGGAAGACAGGGTCCCTACGAGCAGTACTTC TRBD1 NA TRBJ2-7 TRBV30
CASSPGGNYGYTF TGTGCCAGCAGTCCCGGAGGGAACTATGGCTACACCTTC NA NA TRBJ1-2 TRBV9